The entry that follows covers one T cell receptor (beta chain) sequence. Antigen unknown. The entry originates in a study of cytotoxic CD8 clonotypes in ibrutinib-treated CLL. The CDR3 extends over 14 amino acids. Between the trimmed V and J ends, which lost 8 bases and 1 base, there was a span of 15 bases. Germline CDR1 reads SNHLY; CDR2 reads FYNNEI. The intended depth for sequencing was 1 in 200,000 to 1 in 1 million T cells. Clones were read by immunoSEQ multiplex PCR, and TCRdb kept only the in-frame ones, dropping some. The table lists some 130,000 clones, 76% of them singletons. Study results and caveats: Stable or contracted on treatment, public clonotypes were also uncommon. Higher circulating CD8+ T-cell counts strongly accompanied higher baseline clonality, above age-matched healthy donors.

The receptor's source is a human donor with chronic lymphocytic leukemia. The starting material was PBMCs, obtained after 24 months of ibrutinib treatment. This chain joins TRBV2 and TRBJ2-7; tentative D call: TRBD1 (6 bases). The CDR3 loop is CASGGRGGSYEQYF. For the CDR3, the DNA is TGTGCCAGCGGGGGCCGGGGCGGATCCTACGAGCAGTACTTC.